This passage covers 15 T cell receptor beta chains from one sample sequenced in a study of blood T cell repertoires in COVID-19 (dated by TCRdb to 2018 to 2020). Libraries were made using the immunoSEQ multiplex PCR assay. TCRdb retrieved this table from immuneACCESS and kept in-frame rearrangements only. Not all clones are present; in checked studies, unresolved V genes account for under half, and no reason is known for the remainder. The sample data list tens of thousands of clones, and around 79% of these were observed just once. The top ten hold around 5.8% of the sample. Sequenced input: peripheral blood. Source of these receptors: a man aged 45-65 years with active or convalescent COVID-19.

J is TRBJ2-6 and V is TRBV15; D is undetermined. The CDR3 is 14 amino acids. Germline V gene sequence: CDR1 LNHNV, CDR2 YYDKDF (reference sequence). V was pared by 1 base and J by 4 bases, with 5 bases between. CDR3 region: CATSRAQGANVLTF. CDR3 sequence (DNA): TGTGCCACCAGCAGAGCCCAAGGGGCCAACGTCCTGACTTTC.

The V gene is TRBV29-1, the J gene TRBJ1-1; tentatively, D is TRBD1 (6 bases). The CDR3 covers 12 residues. Deletions cut 6 bases from V and 1 base from J, with 9 bases between. Per germline, CDR1 SQVTM and CDR2 ANQGSEA. CDR3 nucleotide sequence: TGCAGCGTCGTGACAGGGAACACTGAAGCTTTCTTT. Residues: CSVVTGNTEAFF.

V is TRBV10-1 and J is TRBJ1-3; 9 bases fit TRBD1. The CDR3 is 14 residues long. Germline lookup yields CDR1 WNHNN and CDR2 SYGVQD (reference sequence). J gave up 3 bases and V 5 bases, and 2 bases lay outside the gene matches. Written as DNA, the CDR3 is TGCGCCAGCAGTCGGGACAGGGTTGGAAACACCATATATTTT. This gives the protein CASSRDRVGNTIYF.

The chain uses TRBV7-2 and TRBJ2-2; a weak D match, TRBD2 (5 bases). CDR3 size: 15 residues. Germline V CDR1 and CDR2: SGHTA, FQGNSA. With 1 base removed from V and 4 bases from J, the gap between germline ends came to 10 bases. CDR3 amino acids: CASSLVRRGTGELFF. The CDR3 nucleotides read TGTGCCAGCAGCTTAGTCCGTCGGGGCACCGGGGAGCTGTTTTTT. Filled out from reference TRBV7-2 and TRBJ2-2, the complete variable domain reads GAGVSQSPSNKVTEKGKDVELRCDPISGHTALYWYRQSLGQGLEFLIYFQGNSAPDKSGLPSDRFSAERTGGSVSTLTIQRTQQEDSAVYLCASSLVRRGTGELFFGEGSRLTVL.

V and J are TRBV6-2 or TRBV6-3 and TRBJ1-2; 8 bases map to TRBD1. Germline CDR1 is MNHEY and CDR2 is SVGEGT. V dropped 4 bases and J dropped 1; count of bases not matched to a gene: 2. The CDR3 consists of 14 residues. CDR3 bases: TGTGCCAGCAGTTGGACAGGGATTAACTATGGCTACACCTTC. This sequence encodes CASSWTGINYGYTF.

The gene calls are TRBV5-1 and TRBJ2-1; 9 positions agree with TRBD2. CDR3 length: 14 amino acids. Germline CDR1 SGHRS, CDR2 YFSETQ. J lost 7 bases, V lost 9 bases, and 11 bases had no gene match. Here the CDR3 DNA reads TGCGCCACGGGGCGGGAGGGACTAACGAATGAGCAGTTCTTC. It encodes CATGREGLTNEQFF.

A few counts support this clone. The chain combines TRBV7-2 with TRBJ1-1; 8 bases agree with TRBD1. This CDR3 is built from 16 residues. With V trimmed by 1 base and J by 1 base, 5 bases remained unmatched. Germline assignment: CDR1 SGHTA and CDR2 FQGNSA. The CDR3 is CASSLGMQGANTEAFF. The CDR3 region has the DNA TGTGCCAGCAGCTTAGGGATGCAGGGGGCGAACACTGAAGCTTTCTTT.

The chain combines TRBV15 with TRBJ1-3, with 7 bases identical to TRBD1. The CDR3 runs to 16 residues. Germline V gives CDR1 LNHNV, CDR2 YYDKDF (reference sequence). The V and J ends lost 4 bases and 5 bases, in that order; junction bases with no gene match: 11. CDR3 DNA: TGTGCCACCAGCAAAGGGAAGGGACAGACCCGAAACACCATATATTTT. Amino acid sequence: CATSKGKGQTRNTIYF.

The chain combines TRBV2 with TRBJ1-2; D gene uncertain. The CDR3 is made up of 16 amino acids. Germline V gene data show CDR1 as SNHLY and CDR2 as FYNNEI. V was cut by 1 base and J by 1 base, with 13 bases left in between. The CDR3 sequence: CASSEVEGAFNYGYTF. As DNA, the CDR3 is TGTGCCAGCAGTGAAGTGGAGGGTGCCTTTAACTATGGCTACACCTTC.

The count of this clone is one. The J gene is TRBJ1-2, the V gene TRBV30, with a weak D call TRBD1 (5 bases). The CDR3 spans 15 residues. The V end lost 5 bases, the J end lost 10 bases, and 26 bases lay between the germline ends. CDR1 is GTSNPN, CDR2 SVGIG, per germline (reference sequence). The CDR3: CAWASMGLTEDDYTF. CDR3 nucleotide sequence: TGTGCCTGGGCCTCCATGGGACTCACAGAGGATGACTACACCTTC.

This chain connects TRBV11-2 to TRBJ1-3, with D maybe TRBD1 (5 bases). Per germline, CDR1 SGHAT and CDR2 FQNNGV. The CDR3 runs to 13 residues. Trimming stripped 8 bases from V and 0 bases from J, with 8 bases between. Here the CDR3 reads CASRGSSGNTIYF. Written as DNA, the CDR3 is TGTGCCAGCCGGGGGAGCTCTGGAAACACCATATATTTT.

The chain joins TRBV30 to TRBJ2-2; D perhaps matches TRBD2 (7 bases). The CDR3 totals 14 residues. V dropped 0 bases and J dropped 4 bases, with 9 bases sitting between them. Germline CDR1 is GTSNPN and CDR2 is SVGIG (reference sequence). The CDR3 sequence is CAWSVRGATGELFF. The CDR3 DNA is TGTGCCTGGAGTGTCCGGGGGGCCACCGGGGAGCTGTTTTTT.

The rearrangement links TRBV13 to TRBJ2-7; the D gene is possibly TRBD2 (6 bases). V shed 4 bases and J shed 0 bases, with 13 bases lying between them. Germline V gives CDR1 PRHDT, CDR2 FYEKMQ (reference sequence). The CDR3 loop spans 15 amino acids. The CDR3 sequence: CASSSGLSSSYEQYF. Written as DNA, the CDR3 is TGTGCCAGCAGCTCGGGACTCTCGAGCTCCTACGAGCAGTACTTC. Drawing the rest from reference TRBV13 and TRBJ2-7, the complete variable domain is AAGVIQSPRHLIKEKRETATLKCYPIPRHDTVYWYQQGPGQDPQFLISFYEKMQSDKGSIPDRFSAQQFSDYHSELNMSSLELGDSALYFCASSSGLSSSYEQYFGPGTRLTVT.

This clone was picked up one time. The rearrangement links TRBV10-3 to TRBJ1-2; TRBD1 matches at 9 bases. Germline lookup yields CDR1 ENHRY and CDR2 SYGVKD. The CDR3 runs 13 residues. V shed 7 bases, J shed 6 bases, and the junction held 6 bases outside the gene matches. The CDR3 DNA reads as TGTGCCATCACCGGGACAGGGTCCAATGGCTACACCTTC. It yields the protein CAITGTGSNGYTF.

The chain couples TRBV6-1 to TRBJ2-1, with 11 bases matching TRBD2. The V and J ends lost 0 bases and 7 bases, in that order; junction bases with no gene match: 5. The CDR3 runs 16 residues. Germline CDR1 is MNHNS and CDR2 is SASEGT. The CDR3 DNA follows: TGTGCCAGCAGTGAAGCGGGTAGCGGGGGGGGGAATGAGCAGTTCTTC. It specifies CASSEAGSGGGNEQFF.